These 18 T cell receptor beta chains were sequenced from one sample in a study of response to subunit inactivated influenza vaccine. TCRdb used MiXCR to reprocess the RT-PCR reads, holding one entry per CDR3 protein. The table has about 540,000 distinct CDR3 sequences, roughly 25% seen once. The sample was also linked to a second study, of T cells expressing NK-cell markers. That publication notes: Synthesis of TCR beta cDNA relied on 5'RACE template switching carrying UMIs.

The material sequenced was CD4+ T cells sorted from PBMCs, taken approximately 12 days after vaccination. All receptors derive from a man between 45 and 60 years old who received an inactivated influenza vaccine.

This chain connects TRBV19 to TRBJ2-2; 10 nucleotides agree with TRBD1. The CDR3 consists of 16 residues. The trim removed 3 bases at V and 9 bases at J, leaving 10 bases unmatched. CDR1 and CDR2 (germline): LNHDA, SQIVND (reference sequence). The CDR3 reads CASSIISGQGSRELFF. DNA for the CDR3: TGTGCCAGTAGTATCATCTCGGGACAGGGGTCGCGGGAGCTGTTTTTT.

The J gene is TRBJ1-6, the V gene TRBV20-1; 9 bases line up with TRBD1. The CDR3 is 14 amino acids. Germline CDR1 DFQATT, CDR2 SNEGSKA (reference sequence). The junction had 5 bases not matched to a gene; V was cut back by 5 bases and J by 6 bases. CDR3 loop: CSALGTGFNSPLHF. CDR3 sequence (DNA): TGCAGTGCTTTGGGGACAGGGTTTAATTCACCCCTCCACTTT.

The chain combines TRBV6-2 or TRBV6-3 with TRBJ1-1, with D hard to call. Between the trimmed V and J ends, which lost 2 bases and 2 bases, there was a span of 21 bases. Germline CDR1 reads MNHEY; CDR2 reads SVGEGT. The CDR3 extends over 18 amino acids. The CDR3 DNA follows: TGTGCCAGCAGTTACACCAACCAGGAACCGGCGAAAAACACTGAAGCTTTCTTT. Its translation is CASSYTNQEPAKNTEAFF.

Here the CDR3 reads CASKRGTDTQYF. The CDR3 region has the DNA TGTGCCAGCAAACGTGGGACAGATACGCAGTATTTT. The V gene is TRBV6-2 or TRBV6-3, the J gene TRBJ2-3; D gene uncertain. Germline loops: CDR1 MNHEY, CDR2 SVGEGT. This CDR3 spans 12 amino acids. Trimming shortened V by 7 bases and J by 3 bases, and 8 bases separated the two germline ends.

The rearrangement joins TRBV4-3 to TRBJ2-3; 7 positions agree with TRBD1. Trimming removed 4 bases from V and 5 bases from J; junction bases left unmatched: 9. In germline, CDR1 is LGHNA, CDR2 YSLEER. CDR3 length: 15 amino acids. The chain's CDR3 is CASSLGRGLKDTQYF. The CDR3 DNA follows: TGCGCCAGCAGCCTGGGAAGGGGGCTTAAAGATACGCAGTATTTT.

V and J are TRBV6-2 or TRBV6-3 and TRBJ2-5, with D tentatively TRBD2 (5 bases). Trimming cost V 10 bases and J 2 bases, with 14 bases left between them. The CDR3 is 13 residues long. Germline CDR1 reads MNHEY; CDR2 reads SVGEGT. CDR3 in DNA: TGTGCCACCATCCGACGGGGACAAGAGACCCAGTACTTC. Translated: CATIRRGQETQYF.

This clonotype was seen a few times. The chain has TRBV9 and TRBJ2-5; D uncertain. The V end lost 0 bases, the J end lost 2 bases, and 11 bases lay between the germline ends. Germline V gene sequence: CDR1 SGDLS, CDR2 YYNGEE. The CDR3 covers 15 residues. This chain's CDR3 is CASSVGTLGQETQYF. In DNA form, the CDR3 reads TGTGCCAGCAGCGTAGGAACCTTGGGGCAAGAGACCCAGTACTTC.

This clonotype was detected only a few times. This sequence joins TRBV4-2 and TRBJ2-2, with unresolved D. Germline assignment: CDR1 LGHNA and CDR2 YNFKEQ. V lost 0 bases and J lost 8, with 4 bases in between. This CDR3 is built from 12 residues. This chain's CDR3 is CASSQERGELFF. The DNA of the CDR3 is TGTGCCAGCAGCCAAGAACGGGGGGAGCTGTTTTTT.

In this sample, this clonotype turned up a few times. The chain links TRBV3-1 to TRBJ1-1, with D unresolved. Trimming cost V 0 bases and J 8 bases, with 10 bases left between them. Per the germline V gene, CDR1 is LGHDT and CDR2 is YNNKEL (reference sequence). The CDR3 runs to 13 residues. CDR3 sequence reads: CASSQDGRMEAFF. The CDR3 DNA reads as TGTGCCAGCAGCCAAGATGGTCGGATGGAAGCTTTCTTT.

The CDR3 region is CASSSVTLTAGNEQFF. The CDR3 nucleotides read TGTGCCAGCAGCTCCGTAACCCTCACTGCAGGTAATGAGCAGTTCTTC. This chain joins TRBV7-2 and TRBJ2-1; D uncertain. This CDR3 has 16 amino acids. CDR1 and CDR2 from the germline V gene are SGHTA and FQGNSA. Trimming removed 4 bases from V and 7 bases from J, with 20 bases in between.

This chain uses TRBV5-1 with TRBJ2-2; perhaps TRBD1 as D (5 bases). Between the trimmed V and J ends, which lost 5 bases and 0 bases, there was a span of 8 bases. Germline loops: CDR1 SGHRS, CDR2 YFSETQ. The CDR3 runs 14 residues. CDR3 in DNA: TGCGCCAGCAGGACAGAAACGAACACCGGGGAGCTGTTTTTT. Translating gives CASRTETNTGELFF.

The table lists this clonotype with a few counts. The CDR3 loop is CASSYSNRVNNSPLHF. The CDR3 bases are TGTGCCAGCAGTTACTCGAACAGGGTCAATAATTCACCCCTCCACTTT. The chain links TRBV6-5 to TRBJ1-6; D may be TRBD1 (6 bases). Germline CDR1 reads MNHEY; CDR2 reads SVGAGI. Trimming removed 0 bases at V and 5 bases at J, with 11 bases between. This CDR3 has 16 residues.

The chain joins TRBV27 to TRBJ2-5; 8 bases are shared with TRBD2. With V trimmed by 6 bases and J by 3 bases, 6 bases remained unmatched. There are 14 residues in the CDR3. The germline V gene encodes CDR1 MNHEY and CDR2 SMNVEV (reference sequence). The CDR3 reads CASSRGGREETQYF. CDR3 DNA sequence: TGTGCCAGCAGCCGGGGGGGGCGAGAAGAGACCCAGTACTTC.

The chain joins TRBV9 to TRBJ2-1; D remains unclear. Germline V CDR1 and CDR2: SGDLS, YYNGEE. The CDR3 contains 13 residues. Trimming pared 0 bases from V and 7 bases from J, leaving 8 bases between. In nucleotides, the CDR3 is TGTGCCAGCAGCGTAGCCCCCGGAAATGAGCAGTTCTTC. This gives the protein CASSVAPGNEQFF.

This clonotype came up a few times. The rearrangement joins TRBV9 to TRBJ1-6; no definite D call. Germline CDR1 reads SGDLS; CDR2 reads YYNGEE. The V gene lost 0 bases and the J gene lost 5 bases, with 9 bases spanning the gap. The CDR3 extends over 15 amino acids. CDR3 sequence (DNA): TGTGCCAGCAGCGTAGGTCCAGGAGATAATTCACCCCTCCACTTT. Amino acid sequence: CASSVGPGDNSPLHF.

Only a few counts were recorded for this clonotype. V usage is TRBV5-1 and J usage is TRBJ1-4, with TRBD1 matching 8 bases. The CDR3 consists of 16 residues. Germline CDR1 SGHRS, CDR2 YFSETQ. V gave up 1 base and J gave up 2 bases; unmatched junction bases: 4. DNA for the CDR3: TGCGCCAGCAGCTTGTCGCCAGGGGGCACTAATGAAAAACTGTTTTTT. Protein: CASSLSPGGTNEKLFF.

There are many counts of this clonotype. V usage is TRBV29-1 and J usage is TRBJ1-1, with D maybe TRBD1 (5 bases). V was trimmed by 6 bases and J by 0 bases, leaving 11 bases between them. CDR1 and CDR2 (germline): SQVTM, ANQGSEA. The CDR3 is 13 residues long. The CDR3 here is CSVCREMNTEAFF. The CDR3 region has the DNA TGCAGCGTCTGCAGGGAGATGAACACTGAAGCTTTCTTT.

The chain recombines TRBV19 with TRBJ2-5; 9 bases fit TRBD1. The germline CDR1 and CDR2 sequences are LNHDA and SQIVND (reference sequence). The CDR3 contains 15 residues. J gave up 1 base and V 3 bases, and 3 bases lay outside the gene matches. This chain's CDR3 is CASSMGDRVQETQYF. CDR3 DNA sequence: TGTGCCAGTAGTATGGGGGACAGGGTCCAAGAGACCCAGTACTTC.